This T cell receptor (beta chain) was documented in a study of patients and donors after allogeneic stem cell transplantation. MiXCR was run by TCRdb on the RT-PCR reads, yielding one entry per CDR3 protein. Of around 23,000 distinct CDR3 sequences listed, about 42% were seen once; the top ten hold more than 60%. The CDR3 has 12 amino acids. Trimming took off 7 bases at V and 5 bases at J, with 11 bases between the two ends. This TCR derives from a human donor who was either an allogeneic HSCT recipient or a stem cell or donor lymphocyte infusion donor (not recorded which). It is not recorded whose cells these are; they may come from a transplant donor. Material: blood, either unsorted or a sorted T cell fraction (not recorded which). The J gene is TRBJ1-1, the V gene TRBV12-3 or TRBV12-4, with D possibly matching TRBD1 (6 bases). The CDR3 coding sequence is TGTGCCAGCACCTTTAGGGGGACTGAAGCTTTCTTT. Its protein product is CASTFRGTEAFF.